The 5 T cell receptor beta chains below were found in one sample sequenced in a study of Ad26.COV2.S vaccination and SARS-CoV-2 variants. As to treatment: around 19 received Ad26.COV2.S at low or high dose, single or two shots; about five received placebo; per-sample allocation not given. Samples analyzed were those drawn on day 63 after the first vaccine or placebo injection. Sequencing was performed with immunoSEQ multiplex PCR; in TCRdb, only in-frame clones are kept and a portion is missing. The table shows roughly 500,000 clones, with 87% occurring only once. The source material was peripheral blood, sampled in a trial of Ad26.COV2.S vaccine versus placebo. These receptors all come from a person between 18 and 65 years old who received the Ad26.COV2.S COVID-19 vaccine or a placebo.

This chain uses TRBV12-3 or TRBV12-4 with TRBJ2-7, with 8 bases fitting TRBD2. The trim removed 4 bases at V and 1 base at J, leaving 0 bases unmatched. The CDR3 length is 13 residues. The CDR3 here is CASSSSGSYEQYF. DNA of the CDR3: TGTGCCAGCAGTTCTAGCGGGTCCTACGAGCAGTACTTC.

The table lists this clone with a few counts. The chain has TRBV5-6 and TRBJ1-2; the D gene is possibly TRBD1 (5 bases). V lost 4 bases and J lost 4, with 11 bases in between. Germline V gene sequence: CDR1 SGHDT, CDR2 YYEEEE. The CDR3 totals 13 residues. The CDR3 region is CASSRDESYGYTF. The CDR3 DNA sequence: TGTGCCAGCAGCCGGGACGAGTCCTATGGCTACACCTTC.

A word on this clone: A much bigger clone sits one base away, suggesting this may be a read error. The rearrangement joins TRBV7-2 to TRBJ2-1, with D unresolved. V was cut by 1 base and J by 10 bases, with 2 bases left in between. Looked up from germline, CDR1 is SGHTA and CDR2 is FQGNSA. The CDR3 runs 10 residues. The DNA of the CDR3 is TGTGCCAGCAGCTTAGGCGAGCAGTTCTTC. Translated, it gives CASSLGEQFF.

V and J are TRBV19 and TRBJ2-2; D could derive from TRBD1 or TRBD2 (5 bases each). Trimming cost V 1 base and J 6 bases, with 6 bases left between them. Germline values: CDR1 LNHDA, CDR2 SQIVND (reference sequence). This CDR3 is built from 13 residues. CDR3 bases: TGTGCCAGTAGTATAGGGGACGCCGGGGAGCTGTTTTTT. This encodes CASSIGDAGELFF. The complete variable domain, with remaining parts taken from reference TRBV19 and TRBJ2-2, reads DGGITQSPKYLFRKEGQNVTLSCEQNLNHDAMYWYRQDPGQGLRLIYYSQIVNDFQKGDIAEGYSVSREKKESFPLTVTSAQKNPTAFYLCASSIGDAGELFFGEGSRLTVL.

This chain joins TRBV5-1 and TRBJ2-1; no clear D gene. This CDR3 comprises 14 residues. The V end lost 0 bases, the J end lost 10 bases, and 14 bases lay between the germline ends. Germline CDR1 SGHRS, CDR2 YFSETQ. The CDR3 bases are TGCGCCAGCAGCTTGGACCTAGGCTTTAAAGAGCAGTTCTTC. Protein: CASSLDLGFKEQFF. The whole variable domain, filled in from reference TRBV5-1 and TRBJ2-1, reads KAGVTQTPRYLIKTRGQQVTLSCSPISGHRSVSWYQQTPGQGLQFLFEYFSETQRNKGNFPGRFSGRQFSNSRSEMNVSTLELGDSALYLCASSLDLGFKEQFFGPGTRLTVL.